A single sample gave rise to the 11 T cell receptor beta chains below, sequenced in a study of CD8+CD57+ T cells in acquired aplastic anemia. By flow cytometry, patients selected for sequencing had shown an expansion of CD8+CD57+ cells. TCR beta VDJ and CDR3 were profiled, and genomic DNA was the template. From the reads, TCRdb called clonotypes with MiXCR, one entry per CDR3 protein. The repertoire consists of about 200,000 distinct CDR3 sequences, with 55% to 65% occurring once and the leading ten covering about 60%. Sequencing was carried out using sorted CD4+, CD8+, or CD8+CD57+ T cells (not recorded which) from PBMCs. These receptors originate from a human donor with aplastic anemia.

The V and J genes are TRBV4-1 and TRBJ2-7, with a tentative D call TRBD1 (6 bases). There are 14 residues in the CDR3. Trimming shortened V by 0 bases and J by 5 bases, and 11 bases separated the two germline ends. CDR1 and CDR2 from the germline V gene are MGHRA and YSYEKL. The chain's CDR3 is CASSQDGQGNEQYF. The CDR3 nucleotides are TGCGCCAGCAGCCAAGATGGGCAGGGGAACGAGCAGTACTTC.

The gene calls are TRBV7-3 and TRBJ2-5; no reliable D call. This CDR3 comprises 13 residues. The V end lost 5 bases, the J end lost 5 bases, and 12 bases lay between the germline ends. The V gene's germline CDR1 is SGHTA and CDR2 FQGTGA. CDR3 protein: CASSLRLGETQYF. The CDR3 region has the DNA TGTGCCAGCAGCCTCCGGCTGGGCGAGACCCAGTACTTC.

The V call is TRBV20-1, the J call TRBJ2-5; D may match TRBD1 or TRBD2 (5 bases each). Germline V lookup: CDR1 DFQATT, CDR2 SNEGSKA (reference sequence). The CDR3 has 13 amino acids. V was shortened by 6 bases and J by 4 bases, with 15 bases between the two germline ends. The CDR3 loop reads CSAAGTGLETQYF. The CDR3 DNA sequence: TGCAGTGCGGCCGGGACCGGGTTAGAGACCCAGTACTTC.

The chain couples TRBV12-3 or TRBV12-4 to TRBJ1-6, with D unclear. The CDR3 has 13 amino acids. V lost 6 bases and J 8 bases, leaving 11 bases between the germline ends. The CDR3 DNA follows: TGTGCCAGCAGCCTCGGGCTCGATTCACCCCTCCACTTT. Its translation is CASSLGLDSPLHF.

The chain joins TRBV2 to TRBJ2-7; D remains ambiguous. The germline V gene encodes CDR1 SNHLY and CDR2 FYNNEI. Trimming shortened V by 7 bases and J by 3 bases, and 10 bases separated the two germline ends. The CDR3 consists of 12 residues. The CDR3 DNA is TGTGCCAGCATGGGCGGACGCTACGAGCAGTACTTC. Protein product: CASMGGRYEQYF.

J is TRBJ1-1 and V is TRBV19; D ambiguous. The V end was cut by 6 bases, the J end by 7 bases, with 9 bases between. CDR1 is LNHDA, CDR2 SQIVND, per germline (reference sequence). The CDR3 length is 11 residues. Here the CDR3 DNA reads TGTGCCAGTAGCCGCCAGAGTGAAGCTTTCTTT. It is translated as CASSRQSEAFF.

This clonotype has ten or more counts. The CDR3 region has the DNA TGTGCCAGCAGCGTAGGGGTAACCGGGGAGCTGTTTTTT. It specifies CASSVGVTGELFF. The chain uses TRBV9 and TRBJ2-2; D remains unclear. The CDR3 is 13 amino acids. CDR1 and CDR2 (germline): SGDLS, YYNGEE. V was trimmed by 0 bases and J by 5 bases, leaving 5 bases between them.

The V gene is TRBV7-6, the J gene TRBJ2-4; TRBD1 matches 8 bases. Unmatched junction bases numbered 10, after V lost 4 bases and J lost 8 bases. The CDR3 extends over 15 amino acids. Germline V CDR1 and CDR2: SGHVS, FNYEAQ. The CDR3 loop is CASSSGQGFLDIQYF. The DNA for the CDR3 is TGTGCCAGCAGCTCAGGACAGGGATTTTTAGACATTCAGTACTTC.

This clonotype came up many times. The rearrangement uses TRBV5-8 and TRBJ1-1; D perhaps matches TRBD1 (6 bases). This CDR3 is built from 15 residues. The V gene lost 4 bases and the J gene lost 2 bases, with 15 bases spanning the gap. Per germline, CDR1 SGHTS and CDR2 YDEGEE. DNA for the CDR3: TGTGCCAGCAGCCTAGAAAACAGGGACAACACTGAAGCTTTCTTT. Translation: CASSLENRDNTEAFF. Together with reference TRBV5-8 and TRBJ1-1, the CDR3 gives the full variable domain: EAGVTQSPTHLIKTRGQQATLRCSPISGHTSVYWYQQALGLGLQFLLWYDEGEERNRGNFPPRFSGRQFPNYSSELNVNALELEDSALYLCASSLENRDNTEAFFGQGTRLTVV.

The V gene is TRBV12-3 or TRBV12-4, the J gene TRBJ2-1; D gene uncertain. The CDR3 has 11 amino acids. Deletions cut 4 bases from V and 6 bases from J, with 4 bases between. The CDR3 sequence: CASSSPNEQFF. The CDR3 DNA reads TGTGCCAGCAGTTCTCCCAATGAGCAGTTCTTC.

The chain has TRBV6-5 and TRBJ2-3; D is uncertain. With 5 bases removed from V and 6 bases from J, the gap between germline ends came to 9 bases. The CDR3 has 12 amino acids. Germline-derived CDR1 and CDR2 are MNHEY and SVGAGI. The CDR3 reads CASSALTDTQYF. CDR3 DNA: TGTGCCAGCAGTGCCCTCACGGATACGCAGTATTTT.